This T cell receptor (beta chain) derives from a study of blood T cell repertoires in COVID-19. Overall study context: Italy, Spain and the United States were the sources of the convalescent and acute COVID-19 samples.

Individuals drawn from under 30 US areas were roughly 18 to 100 years old. This CDR3 has 14 amino acids. CDR1 and CDR2 from the germline V gene are SGHTA and FQGNSA. With 4 bases clipped from V and 7 bases from J, the junction kept 5 bases outside the gene matches. Under the authors' procedure: Amplifying reference gene primers gave estimates of nucleated cell counts. Data came from immunoSEQ multiplex PCR; TCRdb stores just in-frame clones and leaves some out. The V and J calls and clone size were taken over from that table, and D and trimming were inferred from the DNA. This sample has some 400,000 clones, with roughly 86% found just once.

The receptor was derived from a man under 40 who had recovered from COVID-19. The chain is built from TRBV7-2 and TRBJ2-2, with 8 bases aligning to TRBD2. Sequencing input: PBMCs or T cells enriched from blood (not recorded which). CDR3 amino acids: CASSSRLANGELFF. As DNA, the CDR3 is TGTGCCAGCAGCTCCCGACTAGCGAACGGGGAGCTGTTTTTT. The whole variable domain, filled in from reference TRBV7-2 and TRBJ2-2, reads GAGVSQSPSNKVTEKGKDVELRCDPISGHTALYWYRQSLGQGLEFLIYFQGNSAPDKSGLPSDRFSAERTGGSVSTLTIQRTQQEDSAVYLCASSSRLANGELFFGEGSRLTVL.